The 26 T cell receptor beta chains presented below share a single source sample, sequenced in a study of tissue T cells after allogeneic stem cell transplantation. The data were produced by immunoSEQ multiplex PCR, yet TCRdb's version contains in-frame clones alone and is incomplete. The data contain about 560 clones, about 70% of them seen just once; the ten biggest clones take up 6% to 8.5%. The sequencing input was liver tissue. The receptors stem from a female BALB/c mouse in good health. The MHC haplotype of the strain is H2-d.

As concerns this clone: Germline and genes here are mouse. Read sequence stops 1 residue before the CDR3 end, and the germline J gene provides the missing end. J is TRBJ2-7 and V is TRBV29; 9 positions match TRBD1. Germline-derived CDR1 and CDR2 are MSHET and SYDVDS. CDR3 length: 14 amino acids. J gave up 6 bases and V 5 bases, and 8 bases lay outside the gene matches. CDR3 DNA (partial): TGTGCTAGCAGTCTCCACCGGGACAGGGTTGAACAGTAC. It translates to CASSLHRDRVEQY. The full CDR3 is CASSLHRDRVEQYF.

A note on this clone: The gene symbols are mouse symbols. The read finishes 1 residue shy of the CDR3 end, and the germline J gene is used to complete it. The rearrangement links TRBV4 to TRBJ1-1, with D uncertain. Germline values: CDR1 LGHDT, CDR2 YNNKQL (reference sequence). The CDR3 length is 14 residues. V lost 3 bases, J lost 0 bases, and 8 bases lay in between. CDR3 region: CASSYRLANTEVFF. The covered CDR3 bases are TGTGCCAGCAGCTATAGACTTGCAAACACAGAAGTCTTC.

About this clone: The listed genes are named as in mouse. The observed sequence ends 1 residue before the CDR3 terminus, with the missing tail filled in from the germline J gene. The chain couples TRBV13-3 to TRBJ1-3; D unresolved. The CDR3 spans 14 residues. The germline CDR1 and CDR2 sequences are NNHDY and SYVADS. Between the trimmed V and J ends, which lost 4 bases and 0 bases, there was a span of 8 bases. CDR3 residues: CASSRANSGNTLYF. The sequenced CDR3 bases are TGTGCCAGCAGTCGGGCAAATTCTGGAAATACGCTCTAT. The full variable domain, in which reference TRBV13-3 and TRBJ1-3 provide the parts outside the CDR3, is EAAVTQSPRSKVAVTGGKVTLSCHQTNNHDYMYWYRQDTGHGLRLIHYSYVADSTEKGDIPDGYKASRPSQENFSLILELASLSQTAVYFCASSRANSGNTLYFGEGSRLIVV.

Concerning this clone: The gene symbols are mouse symbols. The sequenced fragment ends 1 residue before the CDR3 boundary, so the rest is inferred from the germline J gene. V gene TRBV13-2 combines with J gene TRBJ2-2; a possible D gene is TRBD1 (5 bases). CDR3 length equals 15 residues. CDR1 is NNHNN and CDR2 is SYGAGS in the germline V gene (reference sequence). V was cut by 0 bases and J by 2 bases, with 8 bases left in between. The CDR3 bases that were read are TGTGCCAGCGGTGATGCGAAGGGGAACACCGGGCAGCTCTAC. Encoded protein: CASGDAKGNTGQLY. The CDR3 in full is CASGDAKGNTGQLYF.

This clone has more than one count but fewer than ten. The genes and germline here are from mouse. Partial CDR3 DNA: TGCACCTGCAGAGACAGGGGGCCCAACGAAAGATTATTT. This sequence encodes CTCRDRGPNERLF. In full, the CDR3 is CTCRDRGPNERLFF. This chain uses TRBV1 with TRBJ1-4; TRBD1 agrees at 10 bases. The read ends 1 residue before the CDR3 terminus; that terminus is restored from the germline J gene. The germline V gene encodes CDR1 NSQYPW and CDR2 LRSPGD (reference sequence). The CDR3 has 14 amino acids. V was clipped by 6 bases and J by 3 bases; unmatched bases: 1. Full variable domain (rest looked up from reference TRBV1 and TRBJ1-4): VTLLEQNPRWRLVPRGQAVNLRCILKNSQYPWMSWYQQDLQKQLQWLFTLRSPGDKEVKSLPGADYLATRVTDTELRLQVANMSQGRTLYCTCRDRGPNERLFFGHGTKLSVL.

A word on this clone: All gene names here are mouse names. Coverage ceases 1 residue before the CDR3 finishes, and the germline J gene fills in the end. The chain uses TRBV13-1 and TRBJ1-5; D is uncertain. Germline values: CDR1 NSHNY, CDR2 SYGAGN. Trimming took off 0 bases at V and 4 bases at J, with 8 bases between the two ends. The CDR3 loop spans 14 amino acids. This CDR3 reads CASSDAEGNQAPLF. The covered CDR3 bases are TGTGCCAGCAGTGATGCAGAAGGAAACCAGGCTCCGCTT.

As for this clone: Mouse gene names and germline throughout. The read terminates 1 residue before the CDR3 end, so the remaining end is supplied by the germline J gene. The chain joins TRBV20 to TRBJ2-7, with TRBD2 matching over 9 bases. Looked up from germline, CDR1 is GFQATS and CDR2 is STVNSAI. This CDR3 has 14 residues. Unmatched junction bases numbered 5, after V lost 5 bases and J lost 0 bases. Incomplete CDR3 DNA: TGTGGTGCTCTCGGCTGGGGGGGCTCCTATGAACAGTAC. It encodes CGALGWGGSYEQY. The CDR3 as a whole reads CGALGWGGSYEQYF.

About this clone: The genes and germline here are from mouse. The sequence runs out 1 residue before the end of the CDR3; the remainder is reconstructed from the germline J gene. This chain joins TRBV13-2 and TRBJ2-3, with D perhaps TRBD2 (7 bases). Deletions cut 3 bases from V and 4 bases from J, with 9 bases between. Germline loops: CDR1 NNHNN, CDR2 SYGAGS (reference sequence). This CDR3 comprises 13 residues. CDR3 DNA (partial): TGTGCCAGCGGTGTTGGGGGGCCAGAAACGCTGTAT. Protein product: CASGVGGPETLY. In full, the CDR3 reads CASGVGGPETLYF.

Regarding this clone: The gene symbols are mouse symbols. The identical CDR3 is also encoded by other nucleotide sequences in the sample. CDR3 DNA, as far as it was read: TGTGCCAGCGGTGATGGGGGGGGGCAGGGGGAACAGTAC. Translation gives CASGDGGGQGEQY. From start to end, the CDR3 is CASGDGGGQGEQYF. This rearrangement joins TRBV13-2 to TRBJ2-7; 8 bases agree with TRBD2. Coverage ceases 1 residue before the CDR3 finishes, and the germline J gene fills in the end. The CDR3 has 14 residues. V shed 0 bases, J shed 7 bases, and the junction held 6 bases outside the gene matches. Germline values: CDR1 NNHNN, CDR2 SYGAGS (reference sequence).

This clone was seen a few times. Mouse gene names and germline throughout. The sequenced CDR3 bases are TGTGCCAGCGGTGATGATGGATCCAACGAAAGATTATTT. Translating it yields CASGDDGSNERLF. The complete CDR3 sequence is CASGDDGSNERLFF. The chain couples TRBV13-2 to TRBJ1-4; D is ambiguous. The CDR3 end falls 1 residue outside the read, so it is completed with the germline J gene. V shed 0 bases and J shed 2 bases, with 5 bases lying between them. The CDR3 runs to 14 residues. Germline V gene sequence: CDR1 NNHNN, CDR2 SYGAGS (reference sequence).

As to this clone: Gene names denote mouse genes. The CDR3 goes on 1 residue after the read ends, and that part is filled in from the germline J gene. The chain combines TRBV29 with TRBJ2-7, with 8 bases aligning to TRBD1. This CDR3 has 13 amino acids. With V trimmed by 0 bases and J by 6 bases, 1 base remained unmatched. Germline V gene data show CDR1 as MSHET and CDR2 as SYDVDS. CDR3 DNA, as far as it was read: TGTGCTAGCAGTTTATCGACAGGGGCTGAACAGTAC. It codes for CASSLSTGAEQY. The full CDR3 protein reads CASSLSTGAEQYF.

This clone occurred a few times. Gene and germline names: mouse. Read sequence stops 1 residue before the CDR3 end, and the germline J gene provides the missing end. J is TRBJ1-2 and V is TRBV13-2; 7 bases line up with TRBD1. V gave up 0 bases and J gave up 2 bases; unmatched junction bases: 4. From germline, CDR1 is NNHNN and CDR2 SYGAGS (reference sequence). The CDR3 has 15 residues. CDR3 DNA, as far as it was read: TGTGCCAGCGGTGATGCCGGCAGGGGGAACTCCGACTACACC. It codes for CASGDAGRGNSDYT. The whole CDR3 protein is CASGDAGRGNSDYTF.

With regard to this clone: Genes and germline are mouse. The read ends 1 residue before the CDR3 terminus; that terminus is restored from the germline J gene. J is TRBJ1-2 and V is TRBV13-3; 8 nucleotides line up with TRBD1. CDR1 and CDR2 (germline): NNHDY, SYVADS. CDR3 size: 15 residues. V was pared by 3 bases and J by 0 bases, with 4 bases of the junction left unmatched. Partial CDR3 DNA: TGTGCCAGCAGTGGACAGGGGACCGCAAACTCCGACTACACC. Its protein is CASSGQGTANSDYT. From start to end, the CDR3 is CASSGQGTANSDYTF.

Note on this clone: Gene names refer to mouse genes. CDR3 protein: CAWSLRLDQDTQYF. The DNA read from the CDR3 is TGTGCCTGGAGTCTAAGACTGGACCAAGACACCCAGTAC. The chain uses TRBV31 and TRBJ2-5, with D perhaps matching TRBD2 (6 bases). With the read ending 1 residue before the CDR3 end, the germline J gene is used to fill in that end. The CDR3 extends over 14 amino acids. V dropped 0 bases and J dropped 1 base, with 8 bases sitting between them. In germline, CDR1 is GKSSPN, CDR2 SITVG. Looking up the rest from reference TRBV31 and TRBJ2-5 gives the full variable domain: AQTIHQWPVAEIKAVGSPLSLGCTIKGKSSPNLYWYWQATGGTLQQLFYSITVGQVESVVQLNLSASRPKDDQFILSTEKLLLSHSGFYLCAWSLRLDQDTQYFGPGTRLLVL.

This clone has only a few counts. Gene names and germline match the mouse. The DNA ends 1 residue before the CDR3 does, and the rest of the CDR3 is filled in from the germline J gene. The chain recombines TRBV29 with TRBJ1-4; TRBD1 agrees at 9 bases. CDR1 and CDR2 from the germline V gene are MSHET and SYDVDS. The CDR3 totals 14 residues. Germline trimming cut 6 bases from V and 3 bases from J; bases unmatched to any gene: 2. The CDR3 DNA, read in part, is TGTGCTAGCAGCCGACAGGGGGCCAACGAAAGATTATTT. Amino acids: CASSRQGANERLF. The entire CDR3 protein is CASSRQGANERLFF.

In its sample, this clone was seen a few times. The genes and germline here are from mouse. This CDR3 is CARGTGCYEQYF. The CDR3 DNA, read in part, is TGTGCCAGGGGGACAGGGTGCTATGAACAGTAC. V and J are TRBV13-3 and TRBJ2-7; 9 nucleotides match TRBD1. From the germline J gene comes the end of the CDR3, since the read stops 1 residue before it. V lost 8 bases, J lost 3 bases, and 3 bases stayed unmatched. This CDR3 spans 12 amino acids. The germline V gene encodes CDR1 NNHDY and CDR2 SYVADS.

Details on this clone: Mouse germline and gene names are used. Sequencing ends 1 residue short of the CDR3 end; the germline J gene provides the rest. The chain recombines TRBV29 with TRBJ2-1; 12 bases match TRBD1. The CDR3 length is 17 residues. Germline assignment: CDR1 MSHET and CDR2 SYDVDS. J was trimmed by 9 bases and V by 6 bases; bases with no gene match: 15. The CDR3 protein is CASRPFRDRGRRVEQFF. The CDR3 bases that were read are TGTGCTAGCAGACCCTTCCGGGACAGGGGGCGGAGGGTTGAGCAGTTC.

As for this clone: Mouse gene names and germline throughout. The CDR3 is cut off 1 residue early in the read; its end comes from the germline J gene. The gene calls are TRBV13-2 and TRBJ2-3; maybe TRBD1 (5 bases). Trimming cost V 2 bases and J 1 base, with 5 bases left between them. The V gene's germline CDR1 is NNHNN and CDR2 SYGAGS (reference sequence). The CDR3 loop spans 13 amino acids. The CDR3 bases that were read are TGTGCCAGCGGTGACAGGGGTGCAGAAACGCTGTAT. It translates to CASGDRGAETLY. The CDR3 as a whole reads CASGDRGAETLYF.

Notes on this clone: Germline and genes: mouse. The CDR3 end lies 1 residue beyond the end of the read and is filled in from the germline J gene. The chain carries TRBV31 and TRBJ1-2; D may be TRBD1 (6 bases). The V and J ends lost 3 bases and 0 bases respectively, with 14 bases between them. Per germline, CDR1 GKSSPN and CDR2 SITVG. The CDR3 sequence is 15 residues long. The chain's CDR3 is CAWSLPGHANSDYTF. The part of the CDR3 DNA that was read is TGTGCCTGGAGCCTCCCGGGACACGCAAACTCCGACTACACC. The entire variable domain, with the rest obtained from reference TRBV31 and TRBJ1-2, is as follows: AQTIHQWPVAEIKAVGSPLSLGCTIKGKSSPNLYWYWQATGGTLQQLFYSITVGQVESVVQLNLSASRPKDDQFILSTEKLLLSHSGFYLCAWSLPGHANSDYTFGSGTRLLVI.

Regarding this clone: The gene symbols are mouse symbols. The CDR3 bases that were read are TGTGCTAGCAGTTACCGGGGATTTTCTGGAAATACGCTCTAT. This codes for CASSYRGFSGNTLY. In full, the CDR3 reads CASSYRGFSGNTLYF. The chain is built from TRBV29 and TRBJ1-3; D is unclear. The read ends 1 residue early relative to the CDR3; the germline J gene fills the gap. V was pared by 4 bases and J by 0 bases, with 10 bases between. CDR1 MSHET and CDR2 SYDVDS come from the germline V gene. CDR3 length: 15 residues. Using reference TRBV29 and TRBJ1-3 for the parts outside the CDR3, the full variable domain is DMKVTQMPRYLIKRMGENVLLECGQDMSHETMYWYRQDPGLGLQLIYISYDVDSNSEGDIPKGYRVSRKKREHFSLILDSAKTNQTSVYFCASSYRGFSGNTLYFGEGSRLIVV.

To note about this clone: Genes here carry mouse names. Sequencing ends 1 residue short of the CDR3 end; the germline J gene provides the rest. The V call is TRBV31, the J call TRBJ1-1; unclear D gene. The CDR3 totals 10 residues. V lost 3 bases, J lost 5 bases, and 4 bases lay in between. Germline CDR1 is GKSSPN and CDR2 is SITVG. The sequenced CDR3 bases are TGTGCCTGGAGCGGGACAGAAGTCTTC. This sequence encodes CAWSGTEVF. The full CDR3 sequence reads CAWSGTEVFF.

Details on this clone: Gene names refer to mouse genes. The read finishes 1 residue shy of the CDR3 end, and the germline J gene is used to complete it. The chain has TRBV13-2 and TRBJ2-7, with 10 bases aligning to TRBD2. The CDR3 length is 14 residues. The ends lost 1 base at V and 6 bases at J; junction bases unmatched: 4. Germline loops: CDR1 NNHNN, CDR2 SYGAGS (reference sequence). CDR3: CASGDHWGGGEQYF. The CDR3 bases that were read are TGTGCCAGCGGTGATCACTGGGGGGGGGGTGAACAGTAC.

About this clone itself: Gene names are mouse gene names. The CDR3 extends 1 residue past the end of the read, so its final part is completed from the germline J gene. The chain couples TRBV5 to TRBJ1-5; D call uncertain. V lost 0 bases and J 1 base, leaving 1 base between the germline ends. This CDR3 is built from 13 residues. Germline V gene data show CDR1 as LGHNA and CDR2 as YNLKQL (reference sequence). The CDR3 here is CASSQDNNQAPLF. Incomplete CDR3 DNA: TGTGCCAGCAGCCAAGACAACAACCAGGCTCCGCTT.

Comment on this clone: Genes here carry mouse names. Read sequence stops 1 residue before the CDR3 end, and the germline J gene provides the missing end. This chain links TRBV13-3 with TRBJ2-3; 7 nucleotides line up with TRBD1. In germline, CDR1 is NNHDY, CDR2 SYVADS. The CDR3 is 14 residues long. The J segment lost 2 bases and the V segment lost 4 bases, leaving 4 bases of the junction unmatched. The CDR3 sequence is CASSQGENAETLYF. The sequenced CDR3 bases are TGTGCCAGCAGTCAGGGGGAGAATGCAGAAACGCTGTAT.

This clone was found a few times. Any gene name here is a mouse gene name. The read finishes 1 residue shy of the CDR3 end, and the germline J gene is used to complete it. The chain uses TRBV13-1 and TRBJ2-7; D perhaps matches TRBD1 (5 bases). The germline CDR1 and CDR2 sequences are NSHNY and SYGAGN. V lost 2 bases to trimming and J lost 4 bases, with 7 bases between them. This CDR3 region has 12 residues. CDR3 sequence reads: CASSEDNYEQYF. The sequenced CDR3 bases are TGTGCCAGCAGTGAGGACAATTATGAACAGTAC.

As concerns this clone: The genes are named according to mouse. The read comes to an end 1 residue before the CDR3 does, leaving the germline J gene to fill in the end. V is TRBV1 and J is TRBJ2-3; D gene unclear. The CDR3 is made up of 16 amino acids. CDR1 and CDR2 (germline): NSQYPW, LRSPGD (reference sequence). Trimming removed 0 bases from V and 0 bases from J, with 10 bases in between. The CDR3 spells CTCSADHRTSAETLYF. CDR3 DNA (partial): TGCACCTGCAGTGCAGATCACAGAACTAGTGCAGAAACGCTGTAT.